The rows below give T cell receptor beta chains drawn from one sample of a study of blood T cell repertoires in COVID-19. Only in-frame clones appear in the TCRdb table, and some are missing; sequencing was by immunoSEQ multiplex PCR. The table records approximately 60,000 clones, around 73% of them present only once. Sequencing was done on a sample of peripheral blood. The source is a man in his fifties or sixties with COVID-19, enrolled during active disease. Both conserved end residues are part of each CDR3. A D gene is named only where the DNA matches it firmly. The listing skips clone size in some rows; elsewhere it reads once, few, many or a size class.

>TRBV5-6|.|TRBJ2-7|.
CASSVRGYEQYF
TGTGCCAGCAGCGTCCGGGGTTACGAGCAGTACTTC
>TRBV7-3|.|TRBJ1-1|.
CASSLSRGDTEAFF
TGTGCCAGCAGCTTAAGCAGGGGAGACACTGAAGCTTTCTTT
>TRBV12-5|.|TRBJ2-3|TRBD2
CASGLALLAGGTDTQYF
TGTGCTAGTGGTTTGGCCTTACTAGCGGGAGGGACAGATACGCAGTATTTT
>TRBV5-4|few|TRBJ1-2|.
CASSWEGTGYTF
TGTGCCAGCAGCTGGGAGGGGACGGGCTACACCTTC
>TRBV6-6|.|TRBJ1-4|TRBD1
CASSNGQGTNEKLFF
TGTGCCAGCAGTAATGGACAGGGTACTAATGAAAAACTGTTTTTT
>TRBV12-3/TRBV12-4|few|TRBJ2-3|.
CASSSIITQYF
TGTGCCAGCAGTTCCATCATCACGCAGTATTTT
>TRBV5-1|.|TRBJ2-2|TRBD2
CASSPGTSLPGELFF
TGCGCCAGCAGCCCCGGGACTAGCCTTCCCGGGGAGCTGTTTTTT
>TRBV10-3|.|TRBJ2-5|.
CAISGQGGGETQYF
TGTGCCATCAGTGGACAGGGAGGTGGAGAGACCCAGTACTTC
>TRBV5-1|.|TRBJ2-1|.
CASTLSGDEQFF
TGCGCCAGCACCCTCTCGGGGGATGAGCAGTTCTTC
>TRBV11-2|.|TRBJ1-6|TRBD1
CASSFGQGSNSPLHF
TGTGCCAGCAGCTTCGGACAGGGAAGTAATTCACCCCTCCACTTT
>TRBV5-1|.|TRBJ1-3|.
CASSLPDSGNTIYF
TGCGCCAGCAGCTTACCAGACTCTGGAAACACCATATATTTT
>TRBV4-1|.|TRBJ1-1|.
CASSRGYFRGSTEAFF
TGCGCCAGCAGCCGGGGATATTTCAGGGGTAGCACTGAAGCTTTCTTT
>TRBV2|once|TRBJ2-1|TRBD2
CASSGRGRGDNEQFF
TGTGCCAGCAGTGGCCGGGGGCGGGGGGACAATGAGCAGTTCTTC